The source of this T cell receptor (beta chain) is a study of control samples from healthy donors and cancer patients. Looked up from germline, CDR1 is MNHEY and CDR2 is SMNVEV (reference sequence). The CDR3 runs 15 residues. V lost 2 bases, J lost 2 bases, and 10 bases lay in between. Sequencing used immunoSEQ multiplex PCR; TCRdb keeps in-frame clones, though not all of them. Of 400,000 to 500,000 clones detected, 80% to 95% appear once; the ten largest clones hold around 6.4%. The sequence was obtained from a man in his forties or fifties with head and neck cancer. The genes are TRBV27 and TRBJ1-5; perhaps TRBD1 as D (5 bases). Sequenced: PBMCs. CDR3 sequence reads: CASSLIWGGNQPQHF. For the CDR3, the DNA is TGTGCCAGCAGTTTAATCTGGGGGGGCAATCAGCCCCAGCATTTT.